This TCR beta chain is from a study of blood T cell repertoires in COVID-19. Study context: Both acute and convalescent COVID-19 samples were obtained from the United States, Italy and Spain.

In terms of age and location, participants ranged from roughly 18 to 100 years and lived in around 22 US areas. Exposed volunteers were people who met a COVID-19 case within 2 weeks before study entry. Sequenced by immunoSEQ multiplex PCR; TCRdb stores in-frame clones only, minus some. The table records approximately 200,000 clones, 80% to 90% of them present only once. V was cut by 2 bases and J by 4 bases, with 11 bases left in between. This CDR3 is built from 14 residues. The germline V gene has CDR1 MGHDK and CDR2 SYGVNS. This receptor was identified in a woman in her 30s who had been exposed to COVID-19. This sequence joins TRBV25-1 and TRBJ1-1; D perhaps matches TRBD1 (5 bases). Sequencing was carried out using PBMCs or T cells enriched from blood (not recorded which). CDR3 amino acids: CASSERGEGTEAFF. As DNA, the CDR3 is TGTGCCAGCAGTGAACGGGGGGAGGGCACTGAAGCTTTCTTT.